This record looks at one T cell receptor beta chain sequence and its context. This entry is derived from a study of blood T cell repertoires in COVID-19. Looking at the study overall: Sites in the United States, Italy and Spain provided acute and convalescent COVID-19 samples.

The method was immunoSEQ multiplex PCR; TCRdb's version includes in-frame clones alone and lacks a portion of them. The table lists around 30,000 clones, 90% of them singletons. V lost 9 bases and J lost 0; bases outside the gene matches: 4. The CDR3 length is 13 residues. This clonotype was sampled from a man aged 55 to 70 with active COVID-19. The rearrangement joins TRBV12-3 or TRBV12-4 to TRBJ1-2; 7 bases are shared with TRBD1. Sequenced material: peripheral blood. CDR3 region: CASRQGANYGYTF. In nucleotides, the CDR3 is TGTGCCAGTAGACAGGGTGCTAACTATGGCTACACCTTC.